This T cell receptor (beta chain) is drawn from a study of T cells in localized non-small cell lung cancer. Study-wide results and caveats: Uninvolved adjacent lung, not tumor, had the highest T cell clonality. A raised T cell density in blood coincided with lengthier overall survival.

On this clone: The antigen remains unidentified.

CDR1 and CDR2 (germline): MNHEY, SVGAGI. This CDR3 has 13 residues. V lost 6 bases and J lost 2, with 11 bases in between. Here immunoSEQ multiplex PCR was the method, and the copy in TCRdb shows in-frame clones only, minus some. The table includes about 78,000 clones, approximately 85% detected once. Sequencing used peripheral blood, obtained before any cancer treatment. This receptor was identified in a man aged 35 to 70 with stage I lung adenocarcinoma. The gene calls are TRBV6-5 and TRBJ2-7; D might be TRBD2 (5 bases). This CDR3 reads CASRVSATYEQYF. The DNA for the CDR3 is TGTGCCAGCAGGGTTAGCGCTACCTACGAGCAGTACTTC.